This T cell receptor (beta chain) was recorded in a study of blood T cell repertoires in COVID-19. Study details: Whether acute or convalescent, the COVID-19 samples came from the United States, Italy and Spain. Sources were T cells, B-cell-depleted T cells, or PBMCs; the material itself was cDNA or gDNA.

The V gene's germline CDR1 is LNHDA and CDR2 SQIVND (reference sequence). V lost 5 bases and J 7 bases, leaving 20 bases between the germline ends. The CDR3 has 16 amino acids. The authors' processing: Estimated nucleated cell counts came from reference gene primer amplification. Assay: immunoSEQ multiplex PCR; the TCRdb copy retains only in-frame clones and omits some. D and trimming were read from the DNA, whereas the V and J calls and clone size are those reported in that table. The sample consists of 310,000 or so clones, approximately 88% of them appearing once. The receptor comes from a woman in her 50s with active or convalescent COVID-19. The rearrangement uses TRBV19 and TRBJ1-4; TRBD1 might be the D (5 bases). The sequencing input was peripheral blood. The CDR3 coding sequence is TGTGCCAGTAGTCTCCGCGCGCGGGGCGCGAGTGAAAAACTGTTTTTT. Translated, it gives CASSLRARGASEKLFF.